This TCR beta chain originates from a study of identical twins. This clonotype was picked up many times. Its antigen remains unidentified. Template switching supplied a universal primer site; unique molecular identifiers were carried on the cDNA. Each CDR3 protein gets one entry after TCRdb re-called the 5' RACE reads with MiXCR. Among approximately 300,000 distinct CDR3 sequences listed, 9.5% were seen once. Findings and limits, study-wide: Compared with unrelated sharing, twin-shared out-of-frame alpha sequences had more low-probability sequences. Insertions ran lower in abundant cord blood beta clonotypes, though not in memory repertoires. It was cross-sectional statistical analysis, not following the same donors, that the conclusions relied on.

J was trimmed by 5 bases and V by 5 bases; bases with no gene match: 5. The CDR3 is 13 residues long. These same data were also listed under a study on yellow fever vaccine responses in identical twins.

This sequence originates from a woman under 30 in good health. This rearrangement joins TRBV12-3 or TRBV12-4 to TRBJ2-5; the match to TRBD2 covers 7 bases. Sequenced: CD8+ T cells sorted from blood. Here the CDR3 DNA reads TGTGCCAGCAGTACACTAGCGAGGGAGACCCAGTACTTC. Its translation is CASSTLARETQYF.